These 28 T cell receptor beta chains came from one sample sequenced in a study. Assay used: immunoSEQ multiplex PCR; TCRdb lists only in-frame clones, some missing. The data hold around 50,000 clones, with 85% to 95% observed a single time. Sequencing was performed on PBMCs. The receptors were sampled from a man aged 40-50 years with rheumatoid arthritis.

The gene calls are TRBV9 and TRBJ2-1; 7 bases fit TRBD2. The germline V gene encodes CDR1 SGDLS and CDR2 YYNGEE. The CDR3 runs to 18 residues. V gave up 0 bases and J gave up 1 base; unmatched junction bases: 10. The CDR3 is CASSVVADLAASYNEQFF. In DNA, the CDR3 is TGTGCCAGCAGCGTAGTGGCGGATCTAGCGGCTTCCTACAATGAGCAGTTCTTC.

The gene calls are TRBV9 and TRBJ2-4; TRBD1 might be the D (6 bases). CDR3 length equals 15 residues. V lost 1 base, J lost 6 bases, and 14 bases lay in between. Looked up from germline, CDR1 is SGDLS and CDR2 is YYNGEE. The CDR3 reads CASSVLPGAPNIQYF. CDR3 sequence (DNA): TGTGCCAGCAGCGTACTCCCAGGGGCACCAAACATTCAGTACTTC.

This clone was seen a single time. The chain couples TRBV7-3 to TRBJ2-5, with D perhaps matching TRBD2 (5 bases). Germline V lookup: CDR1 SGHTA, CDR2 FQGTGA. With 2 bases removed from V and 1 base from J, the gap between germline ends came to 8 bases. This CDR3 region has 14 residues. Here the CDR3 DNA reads TGTGCCAGCAGCTTAGCGGGTCCCCAAGAGACCCAGTACTTC. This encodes CASSLAGPQETQYF.

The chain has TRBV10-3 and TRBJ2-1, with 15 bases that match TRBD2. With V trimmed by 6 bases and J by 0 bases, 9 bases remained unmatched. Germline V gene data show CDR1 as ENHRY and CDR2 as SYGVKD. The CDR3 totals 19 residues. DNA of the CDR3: TGTGCCATCAGGCCGGGACTAGCGGGGGGAAGGAGCTCCTACAATGAGCAGTTCTTC. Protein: CAIRPGLAGGRSSYNEQFF.

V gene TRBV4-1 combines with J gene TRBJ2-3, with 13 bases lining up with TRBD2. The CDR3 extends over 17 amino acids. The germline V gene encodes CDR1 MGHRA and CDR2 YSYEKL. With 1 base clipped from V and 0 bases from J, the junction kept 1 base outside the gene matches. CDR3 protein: CASSQGGLAGSTDTQYF. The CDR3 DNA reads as TGCGCCAGCAGCCAAGGGGGACTAGCGGGGAGCACAGATACGCAGTATTTT.

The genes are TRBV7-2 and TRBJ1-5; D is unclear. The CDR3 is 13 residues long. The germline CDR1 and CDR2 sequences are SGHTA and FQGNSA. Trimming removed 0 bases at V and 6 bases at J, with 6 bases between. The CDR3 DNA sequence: TGTGCCAGCAGCTTAGCCAGTGGTCAGCCCCAGCATTTT. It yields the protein CASSLASGQPQHF.

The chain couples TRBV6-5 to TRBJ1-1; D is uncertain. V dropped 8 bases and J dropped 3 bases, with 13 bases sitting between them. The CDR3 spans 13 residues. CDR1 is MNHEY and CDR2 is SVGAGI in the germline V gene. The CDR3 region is CASAGFEDTEAFF. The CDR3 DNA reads TGTGCCAGCGCCGGTTTCGAGGACACTGAAGCTTTCTTT.

The DNA for the CDR3 is TGTGCCAGCAGCCTGACTAGCGGGGCTAAAGATACGCAGTATTTT. Translation gives CASSLTSGAKDTQYF. The chain carries TRBV4-2 and TRBJ2-3; 11 nucleotides match TRBD2. J lost 5 bases, V lost 4 bases, and 5 bases had no gene match. CDR1 and CDR2 from the germline V gene are LGHNA and YNFKEQ. The CDR3 is 15 residues long.

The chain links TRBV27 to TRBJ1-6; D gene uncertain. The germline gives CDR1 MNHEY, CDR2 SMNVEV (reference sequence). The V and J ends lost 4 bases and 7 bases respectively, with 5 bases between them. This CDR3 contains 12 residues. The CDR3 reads CASSSANSPLHF. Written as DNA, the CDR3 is TGTGCCAGCAGTTCGGCCAATTCACCCCTCCACTTT.

The CDR3 region is CASSLGGNYNSPLHF. The CDR3 DNA sequence: TGTGCCAGCAGCTTGGGCGGTAACTATAATTCACCCCTCCACTTT. The chain combines TRBV7-3 with TRBJ1-6; D call uncertain. The germline V and J ends were trimmed by 3 bases and 3 bases, with 9 bases remaining between them. Germline-derived CDR1 and CDR2 are SGHTA and FQGTGA. The CDR3 runs to 15 residues.

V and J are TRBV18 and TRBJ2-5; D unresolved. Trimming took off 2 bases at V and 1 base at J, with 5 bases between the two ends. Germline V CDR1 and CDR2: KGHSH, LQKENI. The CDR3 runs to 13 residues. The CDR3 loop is CASSPGSQETQYF. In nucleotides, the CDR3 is TGTGCCAGCTCACCAGGGTCCCAAGAGACCCAGTACTTC.

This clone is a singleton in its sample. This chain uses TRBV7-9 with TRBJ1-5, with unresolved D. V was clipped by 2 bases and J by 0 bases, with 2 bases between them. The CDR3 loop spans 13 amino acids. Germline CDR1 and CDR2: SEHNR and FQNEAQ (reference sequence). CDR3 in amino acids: CASSLSSNQPQHF. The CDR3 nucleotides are TGTGCCAGCAGCTTAAGTAGCAATCAGCCCCAGCATTTT.

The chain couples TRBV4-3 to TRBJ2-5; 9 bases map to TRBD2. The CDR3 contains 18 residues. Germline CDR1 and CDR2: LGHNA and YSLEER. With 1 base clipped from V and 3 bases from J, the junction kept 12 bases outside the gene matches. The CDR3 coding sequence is TGCGCCAGCAGCCAAGGACTCGGGGTAGCGGGGGTTAAAGAGACCCAGTACTTC. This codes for CASSQGLGVAGVKETQYF.

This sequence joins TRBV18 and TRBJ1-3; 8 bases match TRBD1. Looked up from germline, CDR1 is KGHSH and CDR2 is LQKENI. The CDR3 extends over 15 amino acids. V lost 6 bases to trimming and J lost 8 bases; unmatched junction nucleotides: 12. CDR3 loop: CASSPGQGRSDTIYF. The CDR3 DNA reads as TGTGCCAGCTCGCCAGGACAGGGTCGGAGCGACACCATATATTTT.

The CDR3 sequence is CASRARGVGTDTQYF. CDR3 nucleotides: TGCGCCAGCAGGGCCCGTGGGGTGGGCACAGATACGCAGTATTTT. The chain carries TRBV4-3 and TRBJ2-3; no firm D call. Germline CDR1 LGHNA, CDR2 YSLEER. This CDR3 spans 15 amino acids. Trimming stripped 6 bases from V and 1 base from J, with 14 bases between.

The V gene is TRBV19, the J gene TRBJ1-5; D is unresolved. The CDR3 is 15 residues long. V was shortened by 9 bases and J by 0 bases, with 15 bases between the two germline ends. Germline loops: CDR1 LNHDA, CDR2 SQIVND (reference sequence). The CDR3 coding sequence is TGTGCCAGCACAAACCGGGGAAATAGCAATCAGCCCCAGCATTTT. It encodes CASTNRGNSNQPQHF. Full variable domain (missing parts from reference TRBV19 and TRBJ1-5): DGGITQSPKYLFRKEGQNVTLSCEQNLNHDAMYWYRQDPGQGLRLIYYSQIVNDFQKGDIAEGYSVSREKKESFPLTVTSAQKNPTAFYLCASTNRGNSNQPQHFGDGTRLSIL.

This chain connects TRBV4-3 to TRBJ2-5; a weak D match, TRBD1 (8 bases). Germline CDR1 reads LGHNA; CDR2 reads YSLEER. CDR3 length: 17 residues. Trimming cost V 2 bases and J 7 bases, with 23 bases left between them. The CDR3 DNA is TGCGCCAGCAGCCAAAGAACAGGGGGGGGATCCTTTGTGACCCAGTACTTC. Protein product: CASSQRTGGGSFVTQYF.

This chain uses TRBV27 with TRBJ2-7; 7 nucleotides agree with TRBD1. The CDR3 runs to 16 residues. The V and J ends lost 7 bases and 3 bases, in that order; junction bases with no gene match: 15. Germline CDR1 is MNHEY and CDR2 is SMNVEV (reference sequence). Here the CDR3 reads CASKFEFRDRYYEQYF. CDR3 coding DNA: TGTGCCAGCAAATTCGAATTCCGGGACAGATACTACGAGCAGTACTTC.

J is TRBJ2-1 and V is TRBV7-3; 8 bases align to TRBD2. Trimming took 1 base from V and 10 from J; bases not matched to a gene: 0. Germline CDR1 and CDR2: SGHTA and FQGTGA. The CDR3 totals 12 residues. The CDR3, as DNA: TGTGCCAGCAGCTTAAGCGGGAGGGAGCAGTTCTTC. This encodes CASSLSGREQFF.

The CDR3 DNA reads as TGTGCCATTAAAAACCCAACTAGCGGCCTCACAGATACGCAGTATTTT. It is translated as CAIKNPTSGLTDTQYF. The chain employs TRBV10-3 and TRBJ2-3; TRBD2 matches at 8 bases. The CDR3 contains 16 residues. Trimming took 9 bases from V and 2 from J; bases not matched to a gene: 13. The germline V gene encodes CDR1 ENHRY and CDR2 SYGVKD.

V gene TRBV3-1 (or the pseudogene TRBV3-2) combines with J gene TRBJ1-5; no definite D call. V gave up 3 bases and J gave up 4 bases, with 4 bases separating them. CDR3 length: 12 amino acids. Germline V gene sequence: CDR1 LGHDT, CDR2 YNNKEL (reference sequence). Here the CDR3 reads CASSHLNQPQHF. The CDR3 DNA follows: TGTGCCAGCAGCCACTTAAATCAGCCCCAGCATTTT.

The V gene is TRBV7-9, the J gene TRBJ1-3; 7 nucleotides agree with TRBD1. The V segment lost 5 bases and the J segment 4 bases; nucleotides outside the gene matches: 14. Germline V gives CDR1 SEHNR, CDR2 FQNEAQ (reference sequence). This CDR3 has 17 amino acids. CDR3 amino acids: CASSPPDNRGLGNTIYF. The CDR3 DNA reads TGTGCCAGCAGCCCCCCCGACAATAGGGGGCTAGGAAACACCATATATTTT.

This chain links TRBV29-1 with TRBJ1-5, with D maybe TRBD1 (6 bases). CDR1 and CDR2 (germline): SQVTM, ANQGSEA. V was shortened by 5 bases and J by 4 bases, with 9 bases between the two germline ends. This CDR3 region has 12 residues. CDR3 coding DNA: TGCAGCGTTAGCAGGGGTAATCAGCCCCAGCATTTT. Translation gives CSVSRGNQPQHF.

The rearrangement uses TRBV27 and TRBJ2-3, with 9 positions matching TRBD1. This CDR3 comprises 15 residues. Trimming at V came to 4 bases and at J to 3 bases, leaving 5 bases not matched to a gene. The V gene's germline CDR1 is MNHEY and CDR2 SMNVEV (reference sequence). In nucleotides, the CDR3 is TGTGCCAGCAGTTCGCTGGACAGGGGTACAGATACGCAGTATTTT. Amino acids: CASSSLDRGTDTQYF.

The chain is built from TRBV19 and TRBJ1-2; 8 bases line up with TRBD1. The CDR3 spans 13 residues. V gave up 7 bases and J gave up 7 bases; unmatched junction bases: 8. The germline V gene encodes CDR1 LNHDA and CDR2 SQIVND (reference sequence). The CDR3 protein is CASMVQGARGYTF. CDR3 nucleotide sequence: TGTGCCAGTATGGTGCAGGGGGCTCGTGGCTACACCTTC.

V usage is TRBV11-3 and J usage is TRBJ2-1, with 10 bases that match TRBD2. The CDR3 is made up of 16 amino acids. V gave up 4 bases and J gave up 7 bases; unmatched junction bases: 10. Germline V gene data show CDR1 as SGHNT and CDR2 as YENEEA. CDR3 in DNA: TGTGCCAGCAGCTCCTCAATCGGACTAGCGGAGAATGAGCAGTTCTTC. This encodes CASSSSIGLAENEQFF.

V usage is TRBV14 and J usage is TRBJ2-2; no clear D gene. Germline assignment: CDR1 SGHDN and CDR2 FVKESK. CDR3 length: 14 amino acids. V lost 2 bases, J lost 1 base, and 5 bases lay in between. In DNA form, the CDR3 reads TGTGCCAGCAGCCAAACAAGGAACACCGGGGAGCTGTTTTTT. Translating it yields CASSQTRNTGELFF.

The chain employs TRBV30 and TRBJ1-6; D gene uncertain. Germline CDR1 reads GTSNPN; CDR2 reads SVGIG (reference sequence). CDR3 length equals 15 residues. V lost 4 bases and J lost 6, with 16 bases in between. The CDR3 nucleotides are TGTGCCTGGACCCTATGGACGTCCGTTAATTCACCCCTCCACTTT. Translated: CAWTLWTSVNSPLHF.